The 23 T cell receptor beta chains reported below all come from one sample, sequenced in a study of tumor and adjacent non-tumor tissue in lung cancer. The library came from three nested PCR rounds adapted from ARM-PCR protocols. TCRdb itself ran the multiplex PCR reads through MiXCR, one entry per CDR3 protein. The repertoire consists of fewer than 75,000 distinct CDR3 sequences, with under 80% occurring once and the leading ten covering under 55%. This sample's RNA came from whole unsorted tissue. This non-tumor lung sample came from over 3 cm beyond the tumor edge. Sample: distant non-tumor lung tissue. All receptors come from a man aged 60 to 69 with non-small cell lung cancer.

Worth noting for this clonotype: A much larger clone sits a single nucleotide away, making a read error possible. For the CDR3, the DNA is TGTGCCAGCAGCTTAGCAATCGGGATGAACATTGAAGCTTTCTTT. Its translation: CASSLAIGMNIEAFF. V usage is TRBV7-6 and J usage is TRBJ1-1; no clear D gene. The germline CDR1 and CDR2 sequences are SGHVS and FNYEAQ. This CDR3 region has 15 residues.

Comment on this clonotype: This could be a read error, since a much larger clone is one nucleotide away. Since the CDR3 does not end with the conserved phenylalanine or tryptophan, this likely comes from a read error. This rearrangement joins TRBV5-6 to TRBJ2-5, with unresolved D. Looked up from germline, CDR1 is SGHDT and CDR2 is YYEEEE. The V end lost 4 bases, the J end lost 2 bases, and 9 bases lay between the germline ends. The CDR3 consists of 13 residues. The CDR3, as DNA: TGTGCCAGCAGCGCTCGAATTCAAGAGACCCAGTACTCC. Translating it yields CASSARIQETQYS.

The chain employs TRBV6-5 and TRBJ2-6, with TRBD1 identical over 9 bases. The germline V gene encodes CDR1 MNHEY and CDR2 SVGAGI. The junction had 31 bases not matched to a gene; V was cut back by 0 bases and J by 19 bases. This CDR3 contains 21 residues. The CDR3 reads CASSYSVIGTGRRSGTNALTF. CDR3 DNA: TGTGCCAGCAGTTACTCGGTCATAGGGACAGGGAGAAGGTCTGGGACCAACGCCCTCACTTTC.

This clonotype has a handful of counts. The chain joins TRBV20-1 to TRBJ1-1; D call uncertain. Germline CDR1 DFQATT, CDR2 SNEGSKA (reference sequence). Trimming took off 0 bases at V and 1 base at J, with 9 bases between the two ends. The CDR3 consists of 14 residues. CDR3 region: CSARESTTNTEAFF. The CDR3 nucleotides read TGCAGTGCTAGAGAGTCGACGACGAACACTGAAGCTTTCTTT.

A word on this clonotype: This may come from a read error, since a much larger clone is one base off. The V gene is TRBV20-1, the J gene TRBJ2-1; 14 bases match TRBD2. Looked up from germline, CDR1 is DFQATT and CDR2 is SNEGSKA (reference sequence). The CDR3 has 19 amino acids. The ends lost 0 bases at V and 0 bases at J; junction bases unmatched: 7. The CDR3, as DNA: TGCAGTGCTAGAGACAAGAGACTAGCGGGAGGGCCCTCCTACAATGAGCAGTTCTTC. As protein: CSARDKRLAGGPSYNEQFF.

V and J are TRBV5-1 and TRBJ2-1, with 10 bases aligning to TRBD2. The CDR3 covers 17 residues. Germline CDR1 is SGHRS and CDR2 is YFSETQ. Trimming removed 5 bases from V and 7 bases from J; junction bases left unmatched: 15. CDR3 region: CASRKAWTSGTRNEQFF. The CDR3 DNA reads as TGCGCCAGCAGGAAAGCTTGGACTAGCGGTACTCGGAATGAGCAGTTCTTC.

Many counts were recorded for this clonotype. The chain couples TRBV28 to TRBJ2-7; 12 bases align to TRBD2. Germline V gives CDR1 MDHEN, CDR2 SYDVKM. V lost 7 bases to trimming and J lost 9 bases; unmatched junction nucleotides: 4. CDR3 size: 12 residues. Written as DNA, the CDR3 is TGTGCCAGCACGGCTAGCGGGAGGGGGCAGTACTTC. It codes for CASTASGRGQYF.

The V and J genes are TRBV12-3 or TRBV12-4 and TRBJ2-3; perhaps TRBD2 as D (6 bases). Trimming took off 10 bases at V and 5 bases at J, with 22 bases between the two ends. The CDR3 extends over 15 amino acids. The CDR3, as DNA: TGTGCCAATAGTTTAGGGGCGGGATCCGTAGATACGCAGTATTTT. Translation: CANSLGAGSVDTQYF.

About this clonotype: Its ends do not fully match the called genes, so a read error is possible. The CDR3: CSYTSGTGELFF. The CDR3 nucleotides are TGCAGCTATACTAGTGGCACCGGGGAGCTGTTTTTT. This chain joins TRBV11-1 and TRBJ2-2, with D perhaps TRBD2 (5 bases). Germline-derived CDR1 and CDR2 are SGHAT and FQDESV (reference sequence). CDR3 length equals 12 residues. Full variable domain (outside the CDR3, taken from reference TRBV11-1 and TRBJ2-2): EAEVAQSPRYKITEKSQAVAFWCDPISGHATLYWYRQILGQGPELLVQFQDESVVDDSQLPKDRFSAERLKGVDSTLKIQPAELGDSAMYLCSYTSGTGELFFGEGSRLTVL.

The CDR3 coding sequence is TGTGCCAGCAGTACGAATGTTCTTTCTCCGCCGAGCACCGGGGAGCTGTTTTTT. Translating gives CASSTNVLSPPSTGELFF. The rearrangement links TRBV6-6 to TRBJ2-2; no reliable D call. The germline V gene has CDR1 MNHNY and CDR2 SVGAGI (reference sequence). The CDR3 extends over 18 amino acids. V shed 5 bases and J shed 4 bases, with 23 bases lying between them.

This clonotype was seen at least ten times. This chain uses TRBV6-5 with TRBJ1-1; 9 nucleotides agree with TRBD1. This CDR3 spans 14 amino acids. V shed 5 bases, J shed 5 bases, and the junction held 6 bases outside the gene matches. Germline V gene lookup returns CDR1 MNHEY and CDR2 SVGAGI. CDR3 coding DNA: TGTGCCAGCAGTCTCGGACAGGGGAATACTGAAGCTTTCTTT. It translates to CASSLGQGNTEAFF.

Remarks on this clonotype: Likely a read error: the CDR3 ends without its conserved phenylalanine or tryptophan. This chain links TRBV29-1 with TRBJ2-7, with a tentative D call TRBD2 (5 bases). Germline CDR1 and CDR2: SQVTM and ANQGSEA. This CDR3 comprises 15 residues. The CDR3 sequence: CSNDTDQGLGKEQYS. The CDR3 region has the DNA TGCAGTAACGACACAGATCAAGGACTTGGCAAGGAGCAGTACTCC.

Turning to this clonotype: The junction differs from germline at one of its ends, possibly a read error. The genes are TRBV29-1 and TRBJ2-7, with D perhaps TRBD1 (5 bases). CDR1 and CDR2 from the germline V gene are SQVTM and ANQGSEA. The CDR3 runs to 13 residues. CDR3 residues: CSAEGVQVGEQYF. DNA for the CDR3: TGCAGCGCTGAAGGTGTACAGGTCGGCGAGCAGTACTTC.

This clonotype has just one count. This may be a read error, as it is one base from a much larger clone. The chain has TRBV2 and TRBJ2-1; weak D call: TRBD2 (6 bases). Trimming stripped 6 bases from V and 4 bases from J, with 13 bases between. CDR1 and CDR2 from the germline V gene are SNHLY and FYNNEI. This CDR3 contains 14 residues. The CDR3 DNA is TGTGCCAGCAGGGTGGAGGGCGGGTACAATGAGCAGTTCTTC. This sequence encodes CASRVEGGYNEQFF. The variable domain in full, with the rest retrieved from reference TRBV2 and TRBJ2-1, is EPEVTQTPSHQVTQMGQEVILRCVPISNHLYFYWYRQILGQKVEFLVSFYNNEISEKSEIFDDQFSVERPDGSNFTLKIRSTKLEDSAMYFCASRVEGGYNEQFFGPGTRLTVL.

As concerns this clonotype: The junction does not match germline at one end; this may be a read error. The chain uses TRBV28 and TRBJ2-3, with 15 bases matching TRBD2. CDR3 length equals 18 residues. CDR1 and CDR2 from the germline V gene are MDHEN and SYDVKM. The CDR3 sequence is CASSLFWTSGRAPVTHYF. The CDR3 bases are TGTGCCAGCAGTCTCTTCTGGACTAGCGGGAGGGCCCCGGTTACGCACTATTTT.

V and J are TRBV5-1 and TRBJ2-7, with 10 bases aligning to TRBD1. J gave up 6 bases and V 7 bases, and 10 bases lay outside the gene matches. Germline values: CDR1 SGHRS, CDR2 YFSETQ. CDR3 length: 14 amino acids. This chain's CDR3 is CASGVGTGASEQYF. CDR3 nucleotides: TGCGCCAGCGGCGTCGGGACAGGGGCTTCCGAGCAGTACTTC.

In regard to this clonotype: One end of the junction does not line up with germline, which may come from a read error. The chain uses TRBV28 and TRBJ1-6; no firm D call. The CDR3 totals 13 residues. Germline lookup yields CDR1 MDHEN and CDR2 SYDVKM. DNA of the CDR3: TGTGCCAGCAGAGGGATACCCCTGGGCCCCCTCCAGTTT. Translated, it gives CASRGIPLGPLQF.

As concerns this clonotype: One end of the junction is discordant with germline, which a read error may explain. The chain has TRBV14 and TRBJ1-5; D is unresolved. The CDR3 spans 13 residues. Germline assignment: CDR1 SGHDN and CDR2 FVKESK. The CDR3 reads CTSSQAGNQPQHF. CDR3 coding DNA: TGTACCAGCAGCCAAGCCGGAAATCAGCCCCAGCACTTT.

J is TRBJ2-6 and V is TRBV29-1; D is uncertain. Germline values: CDR1 SQVTM, CDR2 ANQGSEA. This CDR3 comprises 15 residues. V was pared by 7 bases and J by 4 bases, with 17 bases between. CDR3 sequence reads: CSAVVSSSGANVLTF. CDR3 DNA: TGCAGCGCGGTGGTTTCTAGTTCGGGGGCCAACGTCCTGACTTTC.

The chain uses TRBV25-1 and TRBJ1-2, with 7 nucleotides matching TRBD1. The V and J ends lost 2 bases and 6 bases, in that order; junction bases with no gene match: 3. Germline lookup yields CDR1 MGHDK and CDR2 SYGVNS. This CDR3 contains 13 residues. The CDR3 nucleotides read TGTGCCAGCAGTGAACAGGGGGTGAATGGCTACACCTTC. Translated, it gives CASSEQGVNGYTF.

With respect to this clonotype: The conserved final phenylalanine or tryptophan is absent from the CDR3, which likely points to a read error. The chain combines TRBV11-1 with TRBJ2-7; TRBD1 is a possible D gene (7 bases). Near its end, the DNA agrees better with TRBJ2-1, so the J call may be wrong. CDR1 SGHAT and CDR2 FQDESV come from the germline V gene (reference sequence). CDR3 length: 15 amino acids. The CDR3: CVSSLDQGGRYEQFS. CDR3 DNA sequence: TGTGTCAGCAGCTTAGACCAGGGGGGCCGCTACGAGCAGTTCTCC.

The chain combines TRBV11-3 with TRBJ2-3; D unresolved. The end of the DNA is better explained by TRBJ1-5, so the J call may be wrong. CDR3 length: 16 amino acids. Germline V CDR1 and CDR2: SGHNT, YENEEA. This CDR3 reads CASSSGLAENTDMQHF. Written as DNA, the CDR3 is TGTGCCAGCAGCTCCGGGCTAGCAGAAAACACAGATATGCAGCATTTT.

CDR3 amino acids: CVGRDTLTQYF. CDR3 sequence (DNA): TGTGTCGGCAGAGATACGTTGACCCAGTACTTC. The rearrangement links TRBV6-5 to TRBJ2-5, with no clear D. There are 11 residues in the CDR3. CDR1 and CDR2 from the germline V gene are MNHEY and SVGAGI.